A selection of T cell receptor beta chains follows, all from one sample in a study of blood T cell repertoires in COVID-19. The method was immunoSEQ multiplex PCR; TCRdb's version includes in-frame clones alone and lacks a portion of them. Of 330,000 or so clones in the sample, around 90% were seen once. The sequenced sample consisted of peripheral blood. These receptor sequences come from a man aged 25 to 40 with COVID-19, enrolled during active disease. The CDR3 runs from the conserved cysteine through the conserved F or W. A D gene is named only where the DNA matches it firmly. Only some rows state a clone size, as once, few, many or a class for expanded clones.

abundance | d_gene | j_gene | v_gene | CDR3aa | CDR3nt
NA | TRBD2 | TRBJ2-1 | TRBV9 | CASSVEDREGIYNEQFF | TGTGCCAGCAGCGTAGAGGACCGGGAGGGTATCTACAATGAGCAGTTCTTC
once | NA | TRBJ2-3 | TRBV6-5 | CASSSTDTDTQYF | TGTGCCAGCAGTTCGACAGACACAGATACGCAGTATTTT
NA | NA | TRBJ2-3 | TRBV19 | CASTSAGRADTQYF | TGTGCCAGTACCTCGGCCGGGCGGGCTGATACGCAGTATTTT
NA | NA | TRBJ2-7 | TRBV27 | CASSTPRGREQYF | TGTGCCAGCAGTACACCCAGGGGACGGGAGCAGTACTTC
once | TRBD2 | TRBJ2-1 | TRBV5-1 | CASSSPRLAGYNEQFF | TGCGCCAGCAGCTCCCCCCGACTAGCGGGATACAATGAGCAGTTCTTC
NA | NA | TRBJ1-1 | TRBV7-2 | CASSLLSPNTEAFF | TGTGCCAGCAGCTTACTGTCCCCGAACACTGAAGCTTTCTTT
NA | TRBD1 | TRBJ1-2 | TRBV9 | CFLPNDRGRGYTF | TGTTTCCTACCTAACGACAGGGGGCGCGGCTACACCTTC
NA | TRBD1 | TRBJ2-1 | TRBV6-2/TRBV6-3 | CASSLTGDPYNEQFF | TGTGCCAGCAGTTTGACAGGGGACCCCTACAATGAGCAGTTCTTC
NA | NA | TRBJ2-2 | TRBV3-1/TRBV3-2 | CASSQLGGGELFF | TGTGCCAGCAGCCAATTGGGGGGCGGGGAGCTGTTTTTT
NA | NA | TRBJ2-2 | TRBV13 | CASSLRLPGELFF | TGTGCCAGCAGCTTGAGATTACCCGGGGAGCTGTTTTTT
NA | NA | TRBJ2-3 | TRBV4-3 | CASSQGRTADTQYF | TGCGCCAGCAGCCAAGGTCGAACCGCGGATACGCAGTATTTT
NA | TRBD1 | TRBJ1-2 | TRBV4-3 | CASSQDDRTGLRYGYTF | TGCGCCAGCAGCCAAGATGATCGGACAGGGCTGAGGTATGGCTACACCTTC
NA | NA | TRBJ1-1 | TRBV2 | CARGEEYTEAFF | TGTGCCAGGGGGGAGGAGTACACTGAAGCTTTCTTT
NA | NA | TRBJ2-1 | TRBV10-3 | CAISESGGSYNEQFF | TGTGCCATCAGTGAGTCTGGAGGGTCCTACAATGAGCAGTTCTTC
NA | NA | TRBJ2-2 | TRBV18 | CASSPEDSINTGELFF | TGTGCCAGCTCACCAGAGGACAGCATCAACACCGGGGAGCTGTTTTTT